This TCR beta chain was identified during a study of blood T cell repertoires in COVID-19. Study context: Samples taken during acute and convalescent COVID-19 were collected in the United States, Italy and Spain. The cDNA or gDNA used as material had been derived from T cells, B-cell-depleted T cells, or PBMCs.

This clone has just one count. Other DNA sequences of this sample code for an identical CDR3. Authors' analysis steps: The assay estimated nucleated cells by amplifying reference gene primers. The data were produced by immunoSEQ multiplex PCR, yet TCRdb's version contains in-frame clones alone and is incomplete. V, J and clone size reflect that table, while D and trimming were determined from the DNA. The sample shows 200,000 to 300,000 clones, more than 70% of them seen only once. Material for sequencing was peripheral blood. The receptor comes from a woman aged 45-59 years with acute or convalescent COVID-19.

The chain's CDR3 is CASSLGAGNQPQHF. The CDR3 DNA is TGTGCCAGCAGCCTGGGGGCCGGCAATCAGCCCCAGCATTTT. The chain has TRBV5-4 and TRBJ1-5; possible D gene TRBD1, 6 bases. The CDR3 runs to 14 residues. Germline CDR1 SGHNT, CDR2 YYREEE (reference sequence). V was cut by 4 bases and J by 2 bases, with 10 bases left in between.